Below, 20 T cell receptor beta chains from the same sample are listed, as sequenced in a study of control samples from healthy donors and cancer patients. The protocol was immunoSEQ multiplex PCR, while the TCRdb copy is restricted to in-frame clones and leaves out a portion. The top ten clones hold about 2.1% of a sample with approximately 180,000 clones, about nine tenths of them seen once. Sequencing was performed on blood. The source is a woman aged 35 to 49 in good health.

The V call is TRBV27, the J call TRBJ1-2, with 10 positions matching TRBD1. Trimming took 5 bases from V and 2 from J; bases not matched to a gene: 5. There are 15 residues in the CDR3. The V gene's germline CDR1 is MNHEY and CDR2 SMNVEV (reference sequence). As DNA, the CDR3 is TGTGCCAGCAGTCTAAGGACAGGGGGGAACTATGGCTACACCTTC. Its translation: CASSLRTGGNYGYTF.

The chain has TRBV14 and TRBJ1-1; 9 bases agree with TRBD1. Unmatched junction bases numbered 6, after V lost 3 bases and J lost 1 base. The CDR3 is made up of 16 amino acids. Germline V gives CDR1 SGHDN, CDR2 FVKESK. CDR3 in amino acids: CASSQGQGRGNTEAFF. As DNA, the CDR3 is TGTGCCAGCAGCCAGGGACAGGGCCGGGGGAACACTGAAGCTTTCTTT.

The sample holds a few counts of this clone. The V call is TRBV5-1, the J call TRBJ2-5; D tentatively reads TRBD1 or TRBD2 (6 bases each). V gave up 0 bases and J gave up 3 bases, with 9 bases separating them. The CDR3 loop spans 14 amino acids. Germline V gene data show CDR1 as SGHRS and CDR2 as YFSETQ. CDR3 residues: CASSLGGAKETQYF. The CDR3 bases are TGCGCCAGCAGCTTGGGGGGGGCCAAAGAGACCCAGTACTTC.

The chain uses TRBV19 and TRBJ2-7; 10 positions match TRBD2. There are 14 residues in the CDR3. V lost 6 bases, J lost 7 bases, and 9 bases stayed unmatched. Germline values: CDR1 LNHDA, CDR2 SQIVND (reference sequence). This CDR3 reads CASSRAGGPGEQYF. CDR3 nucleotides: TGTGCCAGTAGCCGAGCGGGGGGGCCAGGAGAGCAGTACTTC.

This rearrangement joins TRBV18 to TRBJ1-4, with D possibly being TRBD1 (5 bases). Looked up from germline, CDR1 is KGHSH and CDR2 is LQKENI. V was trimmed by 6 bases and J by 5 bases, leaving 22 bases between them. The CDR3 loop spans 17 amino acids. The DNA for the CDR3 is TGTGCCAGCTCCCCCGGGACGGGAGCCTCCACGAATGAAAAACTGTTTTTT. Translated: CASSPGTGASTNEKLFF. The full variable domain, rest sourced from reference TRBV18 and TRBJ1-4, is NAGVMQNPRHLVRRRGQEARLRCSPMKGHSHVYWYRQLPEEGLKFMVYLQKENIIDESGMPKERFSAEFPKEGPSILRIQQVVRGDSAAYFCASSPGTGASTNEKLFFGSGTQLSVL.

A single count supports this clone. This sequence joins TRBV19 and TRBJ1-1, with D possibly matching TRBD1 (5 bases). V lost 7 bases and J 1 base, leaving 10 bases between the germline ends. The CDR3 has 13 amino acids. Per the germline V gene, CDR1 is LNHDA and CDR2 is SQIVND (reference sequence). CDR3 DNA: TGTGCCAGTAAGCAGGGAGGGAACACTGAAGCTTTCTTT. Its protein product is CASKQGGNTEAFF.

This sequence joins TRBV20-1 and TRBJ2-3; D not resolved. This CDR3 region has 14 residues. Trimming took 3 bases from V and 6 from J, leaving 16 bases between them. The germline gives CDR1 DFQATT, CDR2 SNEGSKA (reference sequence). This CDR3 reads CSASSGSHMDTQYF. The CDR3 region has the DNA TGCAGTGCTAGTTCGGGCTCCCACATGGATACGCAGTATTTT.

This clone has only a few counts. In DNA, the CDR3 is TGTGCCAGTAGATTAGGAGCGGGGTACACAGATACGCAGTATTTT. Translation gives CASRLGAGYTDTQYF. This chain links TRBV19 with TRBJ2-3, with TRBD2 identical over 7 bases. Germline trimming cut 6 bases from V and 2 bases from J; bases unmatched to any gene: 8. The CDR3 loop spans 15 amino acids. CDR1 and CDR2 (germline): LNHDA, SQIVND (reference sequence).

The chain is built from TRBV10-2 and TRBJ2-1; 13 bases map to TRBD2. Germline trimming cut 3 bases from V and 7 bases from J; bases unmatched to any gene: 3. This CDR3 is built from 15 residues. The germline CDR1 and CDR2 sequences are WSHSY and SAAADI. CDR3 coding DNA: TGCGCCAGCAGTGAACTAGCGGGGGGGGGAAATGAGCAGTTCTTC. This translates into CASSELAGGGNEQFF.

The chain has TRBV19 and TRBJ2-7; 11 bases fit TRBD1. The CDR3 runs to 16 residues. V gave up 5 bases and J gave up 5 bases; unmatched junction bases: 11. CDR1 LNHDA and CDR2 SQIVND come from the germline V gene (reference sequence). This CDR3 reads CASSSDRGRGEHEQYF. CDR3 nucleotides: TGTGCCAGTAGTTCGGACAGGGGGCGAGGTGAGCACGAGCAGTACTTC.

V gene TRBV18 combines with J gene TRBJ2-7; D remains unclear. The CDR3 sequence is 13 residues long. V lost 2 bases and J lost 3, with 8 bases in between. CDR1 and CDR2 from the germline V gene are KGHSH and LQKENI. The CDR3 nucleotides read TGTGCCAGCTCACCATCGAGCAACTACGAGCAGTACTTC. It encodes CASSPSSNYEQYF.

The V and J genes are TRBV7-2 and TRBJ1-5; D is unresolved. Germline CDR1 reads SGHTA; CDR2 reads FQGNSA. Trimming took 1 base from V and 0 from J, leaving 10 bases between them. This CDR3 has 16 residues. CDR3 in DNA: TGTGCCAGCAGCTTAGGACAAGTTAGTAGCAATCAGCCCCAGCATTTT. Translating gives CASSLGQVSSNQPQHF.

The gene calls are TRBV5-1 and TRBJ1-3; D possibly corresponds to TRBD1 (5 bases). This CDR3 has 14 amino acids. V was clipped by 0 bases and J by 4 bases, with 8 bases between them. Germline lookup yields CDR1 SGHRS and CDR2 YFSETQ. The CDR3 bases are TGCGCCAGCAGCTTGGCCGGGGCAGGAAACACCATATATTTT. Translation gives CASSLAGAGNTIYF.

The chain combines TRBV4-1 with TRBJ2-3, with D perhaps TRBD2 (7 bases). The CDR3 length is 18 residues. CDR1 is MGHRA, CDR2 YSYEKL, per germline. V lost 0 bases and J 2 bases, leaving 18 bases between the germline ends. CDR3 coding DNA: TGCGCCAGCAGCCAAGAACTAATAGTGGGGGGGCTCACAGATACGCAGTATTTT. It codes for CASSQELIVGGLTDTQYF.

This chain joins TRBV6-1 and TRBJ1-4; D unclear. Germline-derived CDR1 and CDR2 are MNHNS and SASEGT. The length of the CDR3 is 13 residues. Between the trimmed V and J ends, which lost 2 bases and 10 bases, there was a span of 11 bases. The chain's CDR3 is CASSESAIGKLFF. The CDR3 DNA reads as TGTGCCAGCAGTGAATCCGCAATAGGAAAACTGTTTTTT.

The chain links TRBV9 to TRBJ2-7, with D maybe TRBD2 (5 bases). CDR3 length: 15 residues. The germline V and J ends were trimmed by 0 bases and 0 bases, with 10 bases remaining between them. The germline gives CDR1 SGDLS, CDR2 YYNGEE. CDR3 nucleotides: TGTGCCAGCAGCGTAGAGGCCGGAGGCTCCTACGAGCAGTACTTC. This encodes CASSVEAGGSYEQYF.

The chain is built from TRBV18 and TRBJ1-5, with 8 bases that match TRBD1. This CDR3 spans 15 amino acids. With V trimmed by 2 bases and J by 2 bases, 2 bases remained unmatched. CDR1 and CDR2 (germline): KGHSH, LQKENI. This chain's CDR3 is CASSPAGGGNQPQHF. The CDR3 DNA is TGTGCCAGCTCACCAGCAGGGGGCGGCAATCAGCCCCAGCATTTT.

The chain couples TRBV6-1 to TRBJ1-2; D is uncertain. The V end was cut by 2 bases, the J end by 0 bases, with 13 bases between. Germline values: CDR1 MNHNS, CDR2 SASEGT. The CDR3 loop spans 16 amino acids. CDR3 residues: CASSEPGRTPNYGYTF. The CDR3 DNA reads TGTGCCAGCAGTGAACCTGGACGGACCCCTAACTATGGCTACACCTTC.

V gene TRBV6-5 combines with J gene TRBJ2-1, with no clear D. Trimming took off 0 bases at V and 8 bases at J, with 5 bases between the two ends. The CDR3 sequence is 12 residues long. Germline V CDR1 and CDR2: MNHEY, SVGAGI. The chain's CDR3 is CASSYSLDEQFF. CDR3 DNA sequence: TGTGCCAGCAGTTACTCGTTAGATGAGCAGTTCTTC.

The chain couples TRBV7-9 to TRBJ1-1; maybe TRBD1 (5 bases). V gave up 1 base and J gave up 9 bases, with 12 bases separating them. CDR1 is SEHNR, CDR2 FQNEAQ, per germline (reference sequence). The CDR3 has 13 residues. The CDR3 sequence is CASSLGAREKAFF. CDR3 DNA: TGTGCCAGCAGCTTAGGGGCCAGGGAGAAAGCTTTCTTT.